Ten or more counts support the clone carrying this T cell receptor beta chain. Its cognate antigen is unknown. Library construction for TCR beta used iRepertoire HTBI primers and Arm-PCR of CDR3 regions. One entry per CDR3 protein, called by TCRdb with MiXCR from the multiplex PCR reads. This repertoire shows about 400,000 distinct CDR3 sequences, roughly 15% found once; its top ten account for 22%. As to time point: newly diagnosed GD, antithyroid drugs for less than 3 months. From RNA extracted from PBMCs, the TCR library was made. The data derive from a study of regulatory T cells in long-lasting Graves disease. Study-wide results and limits: There was favoring of TRBV28, TRBJ1-2 and TRBJ2-5 in persistent disease.

J lost 3 bases, V lost 5 bases, and 5 bases had no gene match. The length of the CDR3 is 13 residues. In germline, CDR1 is DFQATT, CDR2 SNEGSKA (reference sequence). This clonotype was sampled from a female donor with Graves disease. V and J are TRBV20-1 and TRBJ2-5; 8 bases match TRBD2. Sequenced here: peripheral blood mononuclear cells (PBMCs), sampled at new diagnosis, from a patient treated with antithyroid drugs. CDR3 in DNA: TGCAGTGCTCTCAGCGGGGGTAAAGAGACCCAGTACTTC. Translated: CSALSGGKETQYF.